These T cell receptor beta chains were read from a single sample in a study of CD8+ T cells in alopecia areata. Here immunoSEQ multiplex PCR was the method, and the copy in TCRdb shows in-frame clones only, minus some. Among 30,000 to 45,000 clones, approximately 54% were seen once, and the ten largest hold more than 1.5%. The sample comprised CD4+ Tregs sorted from blood. Every receptor here comes from a human donor with alopecia areata. Both conserved end residues are part of each CDR3. The order of the fields is clone size, J gene, D gene, V gene, CDR3 protein, CDR3 DNA. D genes are given only for firm matches. Clone size is not always given. Where it is, it says once, few, many or a class for expanded clones.

>NA|TRBJ2-1|TRBD2|TRBV6-4
CASSDAAGASGDEQFF
TGTGCCAGCAGTGATGCGGCGGGAGCATCTGGGGATGAGCAGTTCTTC
>NA|TRBJ1-5|NA|TRBV28
CASSFGGTLQPQHF
TGTGCCAGCAGTTTCGGGGGAACACTTCAGCCCCAGCATTTT
>few|TRBJ1-2|TRBD1|TRBV15
CATSGGRGVRSDGYTF
TGTGCCACCAGCGGAGGCAGGGGGGTTCGTAGTGATGGCTACACCTTC
>NA|TRBJ2-3|NA|TRBV5-1
CASSPGIADTQYF
TGCGCCAGCAGCCCCGGGATCGCAGATACGCAGTATTTT
>NA|TRBJ2-3|NA|TRBV18
CASSPDAGTDTQYF
TGTGCCAGCTCACCAGATGCGGGCACAGATACGCAGTATTTT
>NA|TRBJ2-2|TRBD1|TRBV28
CASSLSGTGVFRTGELFF
TGTGCCAGCAGTTTATCCGGGACAGGGGTGTTTCGAACCGGGGAGCTGTTTTTT
>once|TRBJ2-3|TRBD2|TRBV7-2
CASSLRREGLRNTQYF
TGTGCCAGCAGCTTAAGGAGGGAGGGTCTGAGGAATACGCAGTATTTT
>few|TRBJ2-3|NA|TRBV7-6
CASSRTPGSLTDTQYF
TGTGCCAGCAGCAGAACCCCCGGATCTCTCACAGATACGCAGTATTTT
>NA|TRBJ1-6|NA|TRBV10-2
CASSVQFWNSPLHF
TGCGCCAGCAGTGTTCAGTTTTGGAATTCACCCCTCCACTTT
>NA|TRBJ2-2|NA|TRBV7-2
CASSLAWGTGELFF
TGTGCCAGCAGCTTAGCGTGGGGCACCGGGGAGCTGTTTTTT
>NA|TRBJ2-3|TRBD1|TRBV7-2
CASSWGTGTDTQYF
TGTGCCAGCAGCTGGGGGACAGGCACAGATACGCAGTATTTT
>NA|TRBJ2-5|NA|TRBV7-9
CASSLSGSSLETQYF
TGTGCCAGCAGCTTATCGGGTTCCTCTCTGGAGACCCAGTACTTC
>once|TRBJ2-6|NA|TRBV7-8
CASSLGGPGANVLTF
TGTGCCAGCAGCTTAGGGGGCCCTGGGGCCAACGTCCTGACTTTC
>few|TRBJ1-2|NA|TRBV4-2
CASSQPRTAGYTF
TGTGCCAGCAGCCAACCCCGGACGGCCGGCTACACCTTC
>few|TRBJ2-2|TRBD2|TRBV28
CATQAGLAGNTGELFF
TGTGCCACCCAAGCGGGACTAGCGGGGAACACCGGGGAGCTGTTTTTT
>NA|TRBJ2-5|NA|TRBV11-2
CASSTGALETQYF
TGTGCCAGCAGCACGGGGGCTTTGGAGACCCAGTACTTC
>NA|TRBJ1-1|NA|TRBV4-2
CASSQNPNTEAFF
TGTGCCAGCAGCCAAAACCCGAACACTGAAGCTTTCTTT
>NA|TRBJ2-5|NA|TRBV4-3
CASSSLLGKTQYF
TGCGCCAGCAGCAGCCTGCTGGGGAAGACCCAGTACTTC
>NA|TRBJ2-1|TRBD1|TRBV12-5
CASGLAGQALGNEQFF
TGTGCTAGTGGTTTGGCCGGACAGGCATTGGGAAATGAGCAGTTCTTC
>NA|TRBJ2-7|TRBD1|TRBV5-1
CASSRTGPLDEQYF
TGCGCCAGCAGCAGGACAGGGCCATTGGACGAGCAGTACTTC
>NA|TRBJ2-5|NA|TRBV19
CASTPGPPGTQYF
TGTGCCAGCACTCCGGGTCCACCAGGGACCCAGTACTTC
>NA|TRBJ2-1|TRBD2|TRBV6-6
CASRGASGASYNEQFF
TGTGCCAGCAGGGGGGCTAGCGGGGCTTCCTACAATGAGCAGTTCTTC
>NA|TRBJ2-7|NA|TRBV7-9
CASSEWSGRRRPEQYF
TGTGCCAGCAGCGAATGGTCTGGCAGGAGGAGACCCGAGCAGTACTTC
>NA|TRBJ2-7|TRBD2|TRBV7-9
CASSLASGGRDEQYF
TGTGCCAGCAGCTTAGCTAGCGGGGGTCGAGACGAGCAGTACTTC
>NA|TRBJ2-7|NA|TRBV7-2
CASSLEGTGNYEQYF
TGTGCCAGCAGCTTAGAGGGTACAGGGAACTACGAGCAGTACTTC
>NA|TRBJ1-2|TRBD1|TRBV5-1
CASSLGTGYGYTF
TGCGCCAGCAGCTTAGGGACAGGCTATGGCTACACCTTC
>NA|TRBJ1-1|NA|TRBV28
CASSYREGEAFF
TGTGCCAGCAGTTATCGAGAGGGCGAAGCTTTCTTT
>NA|TRBJ2-5|TRBD2|TRBV4-3
CASSHVAGGRPAAQYF
TGCGCCAGCAGCCATGTAGCGGGGGGGCGACCAGCGGCCCAGTACTTC
>NA|TRBJ2-5|TRBD2|TRBV5-1
CASSLRGLAGGGEETQYF
TGCGCCAGCAGCTTGAGAGGACTAGCGGGAGGGGGAGAAGAGACCCAGTACTTC
>NA|TRBJ1-1|NA|TRBV28
CASSRGGTEAFF
TGTGCCAGCAGTCGAGGAGGGACTGAAGCTTTCTTT
>NA|TRBJ2-1|TRBD1|TRBV7-2
CASSLNRGPNNEQFF
TGTGCCAGCAGCCTTAACAGGGGGCCCAACAATGAGCAGTTCTTC
>NA|TRBJ1-5|TRBD1|TRBV2
CASSVQRGRNQPQHF
TGTGCCAGCAGTGTTCAGAGGGGGCGCAATCAGCCCCAGCATTTT
>NA|TRBJ1-2|TRBD1|TRBV29-1
CSVEEGAGYTF
TGCAGCGTTGAGGAGGGGGCGGGCTACACCTTC
>NA|TRBJ2-7|NA|TRBV6-6
CASSYPGSSYEQYF
TGTGCCAGCAGTTACCCCGGGAGCTCCTACGAGCAGTACTTC
>few|TRBJ1-2|TRBD1|TRBV28
CASSLLRQGVKGYTF
TGTGCCAGCAGTTTACTCCGACAGGGAGTGAAGGGCTACACCTTC
>NA|TRBJ2-2|TRBD1|TRBV27
CASSRAGQGNRELFF
TGTGCCAGCAGTAGAGCCGGACAGGGAAATAGGGAGCTGTTTTTT
>few|TRBJ2-7|NA|TRBV7-3
CASSLTSGYEQYF
TGTGCCAGCAGCTTAACCAGTGGGTACGAGCAGTACTTC
>once|TRBJ1-1|NA|TRBV7-6
CASSLAGGREAFF
TGTGCCAGCAGCTTAGCCGGTGGCCGTGAAGCTTTCTTT
>NA|TRBJ2-2|NA|TRBV9
CASSVAVGANTGELFF
TGTGCCAGCAGCGTAGCAGTGGGCGCGAACACCGGGGAGCTGTTTTTT
>NA|TRBJ2-1|TRBD2|TRBV5-5
CASSSGLASYNEQFF
TGTGCCAGCAGCTCGGGACTAGCCTCCTACAATGAGCAGTTCTTC
>NA|TRBJ2-1|TRBD2|TRBV5-1
CASSPLAGSYNEQFF
TGCGCCAGCAGCCCTCTAGCGGGCTCCTACAATGAGCAGTTCTTC
>NA|TRBJ2-7|TRBD1|TRBV14
CASSPGTGMFHEQYF
TGTGCCAGCAGCCCCGGGACAGGGATGTTCCACGAGCAGTACTTC
>NA|TRBJ2-3|TRBD2|TRBV5-4
CASSLALAGGYTDTQYF
TGTGCCAGCAGCTTGGCCCTTGCGGGAGGGTACACAGATACGCAGTATTTT
>once|TRBJ2-1|TRBD1|TRBV7-2
CASSPGTGGYNEQFF
TGTGCCAGCAGCCCCGGGACAGGGGGCTACAATGAGCAGTTCTTC
>NA|TRBJ2-1|TRBD2|TRBV7-3
CASSQIGTRGNEQFF
TGTGCCAGCAGCCAGATTGGGACTAGAGGCAATGAGCAGTTCTTC
>NA|TRBJ2-5|TRBD1|TRBV5-1
CASSLLGTGQETQYF
TGCGCCAGCAGCTTATTAGGGACAGGCCAAGAGACCCAGTACTTC